This paragraph covers one T cell receptor (beta chain) sequence. Other nucleotide sequences from this sample produce the same CDR3. The sample belongs to a study of shared clonotypes between healthy human individuals. TCRdb keeps only in-frame clones here, not all; method: immunoSEQ multiplex PCR. The profile covers 1 million to 1.3 million clones, with more than 75% appearing a single time and 0.55% to 0.7% taken by the ten largest. The CDR3 totals 14 residues. Germline-derived CDR1 and CDR2 are SGHRS and YFSETQ. J gave up 4 bases and V 0 bases, and 4 bases lay outside the gene matches. Sample: memory CD4+ T cells from PBMCs. Subset reported: CD45RA-negative fraction. The TCR was taken from a man between 18 and 29 years old in good health. Some clones in this sample may be carry-over from other donors' samples. This chain links TRBV5-1 with TRBJ2-7, with 7 bases lining up with TRBD1. The CDR3 nucleotides are TGCGCCAGCAGCTTGGTCAGGGGGTCTTACGAGCAGTACTTC. Protein: CASSLVRGSYEQYF.